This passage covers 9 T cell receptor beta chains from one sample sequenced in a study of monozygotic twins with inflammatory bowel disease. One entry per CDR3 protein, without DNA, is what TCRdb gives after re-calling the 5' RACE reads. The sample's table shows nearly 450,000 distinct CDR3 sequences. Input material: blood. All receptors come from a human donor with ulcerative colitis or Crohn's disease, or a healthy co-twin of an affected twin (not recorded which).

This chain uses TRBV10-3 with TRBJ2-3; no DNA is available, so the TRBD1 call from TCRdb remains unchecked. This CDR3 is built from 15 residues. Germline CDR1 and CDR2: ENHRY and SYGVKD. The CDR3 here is CAISLQGIGTDTQYF.

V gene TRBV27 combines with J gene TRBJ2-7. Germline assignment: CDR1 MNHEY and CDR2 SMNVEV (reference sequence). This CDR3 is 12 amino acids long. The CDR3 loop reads CASRQGPYEQYF.

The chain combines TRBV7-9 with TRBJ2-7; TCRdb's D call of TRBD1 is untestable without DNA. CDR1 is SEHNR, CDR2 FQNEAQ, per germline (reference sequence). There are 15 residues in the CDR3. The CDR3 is CASSSVGTVSYEQYF.

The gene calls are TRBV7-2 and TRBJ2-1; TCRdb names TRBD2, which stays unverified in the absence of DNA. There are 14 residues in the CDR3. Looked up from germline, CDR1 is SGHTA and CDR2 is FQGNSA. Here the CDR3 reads CASSSPSLTTEQFF.

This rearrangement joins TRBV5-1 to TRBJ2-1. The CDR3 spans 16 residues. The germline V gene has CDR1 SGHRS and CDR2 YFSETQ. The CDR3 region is CASSLASASYYNEQFF.

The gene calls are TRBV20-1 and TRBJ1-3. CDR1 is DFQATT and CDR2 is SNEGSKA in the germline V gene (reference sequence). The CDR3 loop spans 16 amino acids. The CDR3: CSAVSQLSLSGNTIYF.

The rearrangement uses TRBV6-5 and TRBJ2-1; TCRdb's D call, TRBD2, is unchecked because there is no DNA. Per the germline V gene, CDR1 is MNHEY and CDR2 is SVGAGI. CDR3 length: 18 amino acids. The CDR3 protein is CASRARSTSGMKYNEQFF.

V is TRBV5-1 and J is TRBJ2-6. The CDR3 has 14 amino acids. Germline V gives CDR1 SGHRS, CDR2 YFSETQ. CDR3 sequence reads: CASSLGSGANVLIF.

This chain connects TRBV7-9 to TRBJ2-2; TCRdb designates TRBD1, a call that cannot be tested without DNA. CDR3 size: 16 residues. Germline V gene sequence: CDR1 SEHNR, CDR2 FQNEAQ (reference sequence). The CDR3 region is CASSPGAGFDTGELFF. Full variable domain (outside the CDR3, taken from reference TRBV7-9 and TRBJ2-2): DTGVSQNPRHKITKRGQNVTFRCDPISEHNRLYWYRQTLGQGPEFLTYFQNEAQLEKSRLLSDRFSAERPKGSFSTLEIQRTEQGDSAMYLCASSPGAGFDTGELFFGEGSRLTVL.